These T cell receptor beta chains were read from a single sample in a study of human T cells and chemical hapten exposure. TCRdb used MiXCR to reprocess the RACE reads, holding one entry per CDR3 protein. The table includes tens of thousands of distinct CDR3 sequences, 9.9% detected once. The specimen comprised whole blood, sampled in connection with sensitization to the hapten diphenylcyclopropenone (DPC). These receptors came from a woman in her thirties or forties with alopecia areata. Some clones in this sample may be carry-over from other donors' samples. CDR3s include the opening cysteine and the closing phenylalanine or tryptophan. D genes are given only for firm matches. Some rows have no size entry. The others give once, few or many, or a class for an expanded clone.

D gene	clone size	V gene	J gene	CDR3 DNA	CDR3 protein
.	many	TRBV6-4	TRBJ2-6	TGTGCCAGCAGTCCGAATAGAGCTGGGGCCAACGTCCTGACTTTC	CASSPNRAGANVLTF
.	.	TRBV12-3/TRBV12-4	TRBJ2-5	TGTGCCAGCAGTCCTGCTGGGGGGAAAGGGATCCAAGAGACCCAGTACTTC	CASSPAGGKGIQETQYF
.	.	TRBV4-2	TRBJ1-1	TGTGCCAGCAGCCAACAGGGTTTGACTGAAGCTTTCTTT	CASSQQGLTEAFF
.	.	TRBV2	TRBJ1-2	TGTGCCAGCAGTGAAGCGCTTTTAAGGGATACGGATAACTATGGCTACACCTTC	CASSEALLRDTDNYGYTF
.	many	TRBV11-1	TRBJ2-1	TGTGCCAGCAGCTTTAAAGGGGGGGCCTCCAATGAGCAGTTCTTC	CASSFKGGASNEQFF
.	few	TRBV20-1	TRBJ2-2	TGCAGTGCTAGAGATGGGCAGGGGCAAACCGGGGAGCTGTTTTTT	CSARDGQGQTGELFF
.	many	TRBV9	TRBJ1-3	TGTGCCAGCAGCGCAGGGTCACCCCGGCGGGGGGACTCTGGAAACACCATATATTTT	CASSAGSPRRGDSGNTIYF
.	few	TRBV9	TRBJ2-5	TGTGCCAGCAGCGTCTCTGGTTACGAGACCCAGTACTTC	CASSVSGYETQYF
.	few	TRBV20-1	TRBJ1-2	TGCAGTGCCCGCGGGGGGCTCGGCTACACCTTC	CSARGGLGYTF
TRBD2	many	TRBV5-8	TRBJ2-1	TGTGCCAGCAGCTTCGGACTAGCGGGGGCCAATGAGCAGTTCTTC	CASSFGLAGANEQFF
.	few	TRBV7-3	TRBJ2-1	TGTGCCAGCAGCCCAGGGACACTCTCCTACAATGAGCAGTTCTTC	CASSPGTLSYNEQFF
.	medium-sized	TRBV29-1	TRBJ1-2	TGCAGCGGGGGGACCTTCTATGGCTACACCTTC	CSGGTFYGYTF
.	many	TRBV9	TRBJ1-1	TGTGCCAGCAGCGTAGCGAGGGGCACTGAAGCTTTCTTT	CASSVARGTEAFF
TRBD2	.	TRBV6-4	TRBJ2-6	TGTGCCAGCAGTCCAGCGGGGGACTCTGGGACCAACGTCCTGACTTTC	CASSPAGDSGTNVLTF
.	.	TRBV20-1	TRBJ1-4	TGCAGTGCTAGAGAGGGACCTAATGAAAAACTGTTTTTT	CSAREGPNEKLFF
.	many	TRBV7-9	TRBJ1-1	TGTGCCAGCAGCCAGGACGTAGGATTGTATACTGAAGCTTTCTTT	CASSQDVGLYTEAFF
.	many	TRBV4-3	TRBJ2-6	TGCGCCAGCAGCCTCGAAGGCAGGGGACTCTCTGGGGCCAACGTCCTGACTTTC	CASSLEGRGLSGANVLTF
.	.	TRBV15	TRBJ1-1	TGTGCCACCAGCAGAGTTTATTACGAGGGCACTGAAGCTTTCTTT	CATSRVYYEGTEAFF
TRBD1	few	TRBV12-3/TRBV12-4	TRBJ1-5	TGTGCCAGCAGTGGCAGGGGGGCTAGCAATCAGCCCCAGCATTTT	CASSGRGASNQPQHF
.	few	TRBV29-1	TRBJ2-3	TGCAGCGTTGAGGGTCACACAGATACGCAGTATTTT	CSVEGHTDTQYF
.	.	TRBV2	TRBJ2-3	TGTGCCAGCAGTGAATATGTAGATACGCAGTATTTT	CASSEYVDTQYF
.	few	TRBV6-2/TRBV6-3	TRBJ2-6	TGTGCCAGCATGGAGGAGCGGTCTGGGGCCAACGTCCTGACTTTC	CASMEERSGANVLTF
.	many	TRBV19	TRBJ2-3	TGTGCCAGTAGTATAGGTAACCTCATACAAGATACGCAGTATTTT	CASSIGNLIQDTQYF
TRBD2	few	TRBV14	TRBJ2-7	TGTGCCAGCAGCCTCCCTCGGACGGGAGGCCTTTCCTACGAGCAGTACTTC	CASSLPRTGGLSYEQYF
.	few	TRBV4-3	TRBJ1-3	TGCGCCAGCAGCCAAGGGTCCGGACCTATCGCGGGAAACACCATATATTTT	CASSQGSGPIAGNTIYF
.	many	TRBV20-1	TRBJ2-5	TGCAGTGCACGCGGGTTTCAAGAGACCCAGTACTTC	CSARGFQETQYF
TRBD1	.	TRBV7-2	TRBJ1-4	TGTGCCAGCCGAGGGACAGGGAAGGAAAAACTGTTTTTT	CASRGTGKEKLFF
.	many	TRBV29-1	TRBJ2-1	TGCAGCGGTTCAGGGCGCTCCTACAATGAGCAGTTCTTC	CSGSGRSYNEQFF
TRBD1	few	TRBV3-1	TRBJ2-1	TGTGCCAGCAGCCAAGATCCCCGGGACAGTGCCTACAATGAGCAGTTCTTC	CASSQDPRDSAYNEQFF
TRBD1	many	TRBV5-1	TRBJ2-3	TGCGCCAGCAGCTTGAGGAAGGGGGCAGGAGATACGCAGTATTTT	CASSLRKGAGDTQYF
.	few	TRBV5-1	TRBJ2-7	TGCGCCAGCAGCTTGGACAGAGCCTACGAGCAGTACTTC	CASSLDRAYEQYF
TRBD2	.	TRBV7-7	TRBJ2-1	TGTGCCAGCAGCTTACAGGGCACGGGGGGCAATGAGCAGTTCTTC	CASSLQGTGGNEQFF
TRBD2	many	TRBV6-6	TRBJ2-3	TGTGCCAGCAGTGCATGGACTAGCGGGGGCCGCACAGATACGCAGTATTTT	CASSAWTSGGRTDTQYF
.	few	TRBV7-2	TRBJ1-1	TGTGCCAGCAGCTTACTCGGTATCTGGGGGACTGAAGCTTTCTTT	CASSLLGIWGTEAFF
.	few	TRBV18	TRBJ1-2	TGTGCCAGCTCCTCTACCCAGACCCCCTATGGCTACACCTTC	CASSSTQTPYGYTF
.	.	TRBV4-2	TRBJ2-2	TGTGCCAGCAGCCAAGTTGAGGGGAACACCGGGGAGCTGTTTTTT	CASSQVEGNTGELFF
TRBD1	.	TRBV11-2	TRBJ2-7	TGTGCCAGCAGGCAACAGGGGGCGGGCTACGAGCAGTACTTC	CASRQQGAGYEQYF
TRBD1	few	TRBV20-1	TRBJ1-2	TGCAGTGCTAGTGACAGGGAGTCTGGCTACACCTTC	CSASDRESGYTF
.	many	TRBV6-6	TRBJ1-4	TGTGCCAGCAGTGGCCTTAGATTGGGGGATTTAGTTAATGAAAAACTGTTTTTT	CASSGLRLGDLVNEKLFF
.	.	TRBV5-5	TRBJ1-2	TGTGCCAGCAGCTTGGAGGGCAGAACTAACTATGGCTACACCTTC	CASSLEGRTNYGYTF
.	.	TRBV12-3/TRBV12-4	TRBJ2-1	TGTGCCAGCAGTTCCCCAGGATCTCCCCACAATGAGCAGTTCTTC	CASSSPGSPHNEQFF
.	.	TRBV19	TRBJ2-5	TGTGCCAGTAGTATGCACAAAGAGACCCAGTACTTC	CASSMHKETQYF
.	many	TRBV29-1	TRBJ2-3	TGCAGCCTCCGCAGCCAGGCAGATACGCAGTATTTT	CSLRSQADTQYF
.	.	TRBV7-2	TRBJ2-2	TGTGCCAGCAGCTTCGTCACCGGGGAGCTGTTTTTT	CASSFVTGELFF
TRBD2	few	TRBV4-1	TRBJ2-2	TGCGCCAGCAGCCGCTCAAGCGGGGGGGCTACGAACACCGGGGAGCTGTTTTTT	CASSRSSGGATNTGELFF
.	few	TRBV7-9	TRBJ1-1	TGTGCCAGCAGCTTAGGGATGGGTTTAGCTTTCTTT	CASSLGMGLAFF